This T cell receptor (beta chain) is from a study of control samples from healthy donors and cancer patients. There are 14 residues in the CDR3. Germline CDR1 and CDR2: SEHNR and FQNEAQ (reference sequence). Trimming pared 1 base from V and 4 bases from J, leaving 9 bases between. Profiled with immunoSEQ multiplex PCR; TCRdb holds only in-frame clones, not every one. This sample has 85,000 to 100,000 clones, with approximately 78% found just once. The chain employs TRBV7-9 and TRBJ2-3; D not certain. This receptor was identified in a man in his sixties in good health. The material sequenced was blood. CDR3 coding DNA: TGTGCCAGCAGCTTAGGGGCAGTCGCAGATACGCAGTATTTT. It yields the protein CASSLGAVADTQYF.